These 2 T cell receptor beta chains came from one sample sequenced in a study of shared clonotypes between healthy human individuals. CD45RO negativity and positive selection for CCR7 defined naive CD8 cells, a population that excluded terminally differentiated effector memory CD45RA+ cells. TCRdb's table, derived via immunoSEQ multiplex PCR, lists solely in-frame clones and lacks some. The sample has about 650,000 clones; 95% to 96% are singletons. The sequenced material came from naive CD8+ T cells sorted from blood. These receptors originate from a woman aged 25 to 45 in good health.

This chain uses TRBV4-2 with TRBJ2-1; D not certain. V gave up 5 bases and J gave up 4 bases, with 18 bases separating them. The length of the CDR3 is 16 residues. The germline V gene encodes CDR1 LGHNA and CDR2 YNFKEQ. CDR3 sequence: CASSSLWVSAYNEQFF. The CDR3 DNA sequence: TGTGCCAGCAGCTCACTTTGGGTTTCGGCATACAATGAGCAGTTCTTC.

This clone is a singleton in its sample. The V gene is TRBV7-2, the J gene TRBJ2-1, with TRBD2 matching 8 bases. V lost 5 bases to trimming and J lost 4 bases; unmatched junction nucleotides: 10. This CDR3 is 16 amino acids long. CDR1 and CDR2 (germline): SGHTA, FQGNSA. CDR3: CASSPLTSEIYNEQFF. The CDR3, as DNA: TGTGCCAGCAGCCCCCTGACTAGCGAAATATACAATGAGCAGTTCTTC.